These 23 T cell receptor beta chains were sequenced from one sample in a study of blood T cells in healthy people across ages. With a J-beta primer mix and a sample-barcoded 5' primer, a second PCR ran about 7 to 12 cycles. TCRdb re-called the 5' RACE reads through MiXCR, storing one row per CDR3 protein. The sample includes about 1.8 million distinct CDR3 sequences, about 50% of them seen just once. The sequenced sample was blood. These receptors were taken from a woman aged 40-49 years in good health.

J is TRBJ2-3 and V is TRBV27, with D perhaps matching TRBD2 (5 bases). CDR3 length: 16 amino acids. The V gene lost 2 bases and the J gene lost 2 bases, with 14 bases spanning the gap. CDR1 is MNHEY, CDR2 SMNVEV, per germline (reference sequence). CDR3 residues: CASSLEGRLTTDTQYF. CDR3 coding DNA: TGTGCCAGCAGTTTAGAGGGCAGGCTGACCACAGATACGCAGTATTTT.

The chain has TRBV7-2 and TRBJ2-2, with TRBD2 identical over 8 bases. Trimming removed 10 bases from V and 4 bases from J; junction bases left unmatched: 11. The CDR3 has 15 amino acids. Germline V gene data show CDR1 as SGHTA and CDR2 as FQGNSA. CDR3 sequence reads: CATGGTEGITGELFF. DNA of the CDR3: TGTGCCACGGGGGGGACGGAGGGCATCACCGGGGAGCTGTTTTTT.

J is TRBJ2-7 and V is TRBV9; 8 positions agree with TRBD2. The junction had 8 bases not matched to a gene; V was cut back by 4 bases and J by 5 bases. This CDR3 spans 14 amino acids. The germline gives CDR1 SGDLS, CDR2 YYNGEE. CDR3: CASSPTGGGHEQYF. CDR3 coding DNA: TGTGCCAGCAGCCCTACCGGGGGGGGCCACGAGCAGTACTTC.

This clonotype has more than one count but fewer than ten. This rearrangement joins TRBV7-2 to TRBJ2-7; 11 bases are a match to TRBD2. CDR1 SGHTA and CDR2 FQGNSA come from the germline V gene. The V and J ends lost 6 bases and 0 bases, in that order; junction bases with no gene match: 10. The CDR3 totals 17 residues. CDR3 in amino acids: CASSFNSGGAASYEQYF. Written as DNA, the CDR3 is TGTGCCAGCAGTTTTAATAGCGGGGGGGCCGCCTCCTACGAGCAGTACTTC.

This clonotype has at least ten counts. CDR3 protein: CASSPRTSGGNEQFF. CDR3 DNA sequence: TGTGCCAGCAGCCCGCGGACTAGCGGGGGGAATGAGCAGTTCTTC. This rearrangement joins TRBV7-2 to TRBJ2-1; 14 bases line up with TRBD2. V dropped 5 bases and J dropped 7; count of bases not matched to a gene: 4. There are 15 residues in the CDR3. Germline V gene data show CDR1 as SGHTA and CDR2 as FQGNSA.

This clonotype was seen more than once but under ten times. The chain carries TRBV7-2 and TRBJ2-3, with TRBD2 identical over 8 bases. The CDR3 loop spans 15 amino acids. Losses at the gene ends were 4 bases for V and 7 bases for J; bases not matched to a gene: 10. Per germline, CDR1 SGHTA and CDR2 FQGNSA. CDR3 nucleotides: TGTGCCAGCAGCTCACGGGAGGGAGTTAGGAATACGCAGTATTTT. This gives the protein CASSSREGVRNTQYF.

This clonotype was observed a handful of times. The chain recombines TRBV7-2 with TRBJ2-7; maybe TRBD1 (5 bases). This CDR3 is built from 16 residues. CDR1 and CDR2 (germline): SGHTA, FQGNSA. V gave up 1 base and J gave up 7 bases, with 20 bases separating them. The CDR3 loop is CASSLGGGQEINEQYF. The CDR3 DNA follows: TGTGCCAGCAGCTTAGGGGGCGGACAAGAAATCAATGAGCAGTACTTC.

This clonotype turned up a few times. CDR3 amino acids: CSARSPTGNYEQYF. The CDR3 nucleotides read TGCAGTGCTAGAAGCCCGACAGGCAACTACGAGCAGTACTTC. This chain connects TRBV20-1 to TRBJ2-7; D is possibly TRBD1 (6 bases). The germline CDR1 and CDR2 sequences are DFQATT and SNEGSKA (reference sequence). With 2 bases removed from V and 3 bases from J, the gap between germline ends came to 14 bases. The CDR3 contains 14 residues.

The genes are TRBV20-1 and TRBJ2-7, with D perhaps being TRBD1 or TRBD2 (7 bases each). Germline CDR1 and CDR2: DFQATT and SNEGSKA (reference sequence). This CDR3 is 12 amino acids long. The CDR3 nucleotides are TGCATGCCAGGGGGGGTTTCCTACGAGCAGTACTTC. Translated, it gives CMPGGVSYEQYF.

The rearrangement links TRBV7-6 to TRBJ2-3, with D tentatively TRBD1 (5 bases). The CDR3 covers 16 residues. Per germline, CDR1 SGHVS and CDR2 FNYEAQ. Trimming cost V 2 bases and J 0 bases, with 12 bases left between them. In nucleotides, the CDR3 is TGTGCCAGCAGCTTACGGAGACAGCCCAGCACAGATACGCAGTATTTT. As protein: CASSLRRQPSTDTQYF.

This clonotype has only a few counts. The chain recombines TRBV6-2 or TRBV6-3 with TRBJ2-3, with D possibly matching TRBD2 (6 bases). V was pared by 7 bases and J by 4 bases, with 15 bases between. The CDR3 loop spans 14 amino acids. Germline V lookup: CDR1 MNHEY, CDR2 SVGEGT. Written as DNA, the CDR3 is TGTGCCAGCACCCAAAGACTAGAGGCAGATACGCAGTATTTT. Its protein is CASTQRLEADTQYF.

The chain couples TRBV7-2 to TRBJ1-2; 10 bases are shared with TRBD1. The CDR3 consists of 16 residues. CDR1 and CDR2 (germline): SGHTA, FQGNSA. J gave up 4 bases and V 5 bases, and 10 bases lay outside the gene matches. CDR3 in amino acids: CASSPRNRDRGYGYTF. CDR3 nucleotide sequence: TGTGCCAGCAGCCCGAGGAACCGGGACAGGGGCTATGGCTACACCTTC.

CDR3 sequence: CASSRDRAEKLFF. As DNA, the CDR3 is TGTGCCAGCAGCCGGGACAGGGCTGAAAAACTGTTTTTT. The rearrangement links TRBV7-2 to TRBJ1-4, with 9 bases fitting TRBD1. Germline assignment: CDR1 SGHTA and CDR2 FQGNSA. V shed 5 bases and J 7 bases; nucleotides not matched to a gene: 2. This CDR3 is 13 amino acids long.

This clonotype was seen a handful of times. CDR3 sequence: CASQPTGGGPCEQYF. Written as DNA, the CDR3 is TGTGCCAGCCAACCAACAGGCGGGGGGCCCTGCGAGCAGTACTTC. The genes are TRBV7-2 and TRBJ2-7; TRBD2 aligns across 8 bases. The V and J ends lost 8 bases and 6 bases, in that order; junction bases with no gene match: 15. Per the germline V gene, CDR1 is SGHTA and CDR2 is FQGNSA. The length of the CDR3 is 15 residues.

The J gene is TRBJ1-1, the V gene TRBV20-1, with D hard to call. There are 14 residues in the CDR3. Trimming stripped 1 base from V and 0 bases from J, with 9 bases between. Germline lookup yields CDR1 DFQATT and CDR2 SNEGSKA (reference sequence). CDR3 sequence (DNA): TGCAGTGCTAGAGTTTCAGGCCTGAACACTGAAGCTTTCTTT. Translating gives CSARVSGLNTEAFF.

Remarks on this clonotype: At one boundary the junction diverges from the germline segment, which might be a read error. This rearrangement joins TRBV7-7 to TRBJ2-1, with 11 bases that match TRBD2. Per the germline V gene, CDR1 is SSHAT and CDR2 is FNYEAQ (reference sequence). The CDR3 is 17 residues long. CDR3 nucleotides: TGTGCTAGCAGCTTAGCGCTGACTAGCGGGGCCAACAATGAGCAGTTCTTC. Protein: CASSLALTSGANNEQFF.

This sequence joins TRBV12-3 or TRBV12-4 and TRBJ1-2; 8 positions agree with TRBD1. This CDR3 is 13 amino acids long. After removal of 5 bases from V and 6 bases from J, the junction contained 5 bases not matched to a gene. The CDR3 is CASSVQGVNGYTF. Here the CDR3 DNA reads TGTGCCAGCAGTGTACAGGGGGTGAATGGCTACACCTTC.

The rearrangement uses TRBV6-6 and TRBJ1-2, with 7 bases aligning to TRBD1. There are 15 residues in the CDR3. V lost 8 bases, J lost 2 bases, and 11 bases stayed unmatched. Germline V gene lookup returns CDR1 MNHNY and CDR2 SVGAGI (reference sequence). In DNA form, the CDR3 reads TGTGCCAGCCGTTTTCGACAGGGATTCAACTATGGCTACACCTTC. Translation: CASRFRQGFNYGYTF.

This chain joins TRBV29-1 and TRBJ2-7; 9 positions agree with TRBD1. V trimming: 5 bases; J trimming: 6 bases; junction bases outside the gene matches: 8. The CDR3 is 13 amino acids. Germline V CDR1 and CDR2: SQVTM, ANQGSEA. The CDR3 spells CSVRPGQGSEQYF. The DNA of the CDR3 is TGCAGCGTTAGGCCGGGACAGGGTTCCGAGCAGTACTTC.

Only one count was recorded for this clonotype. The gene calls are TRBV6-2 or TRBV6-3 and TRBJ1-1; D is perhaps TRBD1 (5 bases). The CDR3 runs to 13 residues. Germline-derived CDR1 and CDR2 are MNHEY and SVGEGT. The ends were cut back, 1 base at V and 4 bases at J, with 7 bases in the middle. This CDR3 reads CASSYWQGTEAFF. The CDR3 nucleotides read TGTGCCAGCAGTTACTGGCAGGGCACTGAAGCTTTCTTT.

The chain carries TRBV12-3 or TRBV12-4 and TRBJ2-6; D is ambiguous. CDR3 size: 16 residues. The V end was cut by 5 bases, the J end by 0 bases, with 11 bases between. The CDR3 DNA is TGTGCCAGCAGTCCCCACGTCATCTCTGGGGCCAACGTCCTGACTTTC. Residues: CASSPHVISGANVLTF.

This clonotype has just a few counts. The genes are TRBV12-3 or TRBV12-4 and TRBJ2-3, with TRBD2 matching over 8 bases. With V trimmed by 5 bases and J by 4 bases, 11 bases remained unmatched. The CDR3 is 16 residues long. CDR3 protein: CASSSTSGGHPDTQYF. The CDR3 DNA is TGTGCCAGCAGTAGCACTAGCGGTGGACACCCAGATACGCAGTATTTT.

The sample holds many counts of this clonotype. CDR3 region: CASSQDGAGTSYEQYF. CDR3 bases: TGCGCCAGCAGCCAAGACGGTGCGGGAACCTCCTACGAGCAGTACTTC. The chain couples TRBV4-3 to TRBJ2-7, with D possibly TRBD2 on 6 matching bases. CDR3 length: 16 residues. V lost 0 bases, J lost 0 bases, and 12 bases lay in between. The V gene's germline CDR1 is LGHNA and CDR2 YSLEER.